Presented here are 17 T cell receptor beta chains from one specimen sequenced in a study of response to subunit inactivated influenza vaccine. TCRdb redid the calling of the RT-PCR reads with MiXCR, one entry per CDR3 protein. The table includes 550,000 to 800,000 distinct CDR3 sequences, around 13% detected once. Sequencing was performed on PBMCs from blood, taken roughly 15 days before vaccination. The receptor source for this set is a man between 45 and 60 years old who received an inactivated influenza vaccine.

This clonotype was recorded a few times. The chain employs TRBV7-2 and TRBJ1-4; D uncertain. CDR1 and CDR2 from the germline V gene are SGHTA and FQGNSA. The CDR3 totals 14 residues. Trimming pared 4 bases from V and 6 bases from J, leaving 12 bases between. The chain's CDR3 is CASSSRVPHEKLFF. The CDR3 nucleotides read TGTGCCAGCAGCTCCCGGGTCCCCCATGAAAAACTGTTTTTT.

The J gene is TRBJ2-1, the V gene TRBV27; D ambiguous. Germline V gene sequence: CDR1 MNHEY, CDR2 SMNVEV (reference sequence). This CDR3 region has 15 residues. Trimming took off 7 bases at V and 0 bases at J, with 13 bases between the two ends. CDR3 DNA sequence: TGTGCCAGCACCCTAGGCGGTAGCTCCTACAATGAGCAGTTCTTC. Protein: CASTLGGSSYNEQFF.

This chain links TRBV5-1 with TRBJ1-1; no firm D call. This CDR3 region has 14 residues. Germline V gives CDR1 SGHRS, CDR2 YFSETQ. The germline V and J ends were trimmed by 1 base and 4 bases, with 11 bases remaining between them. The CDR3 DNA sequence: TGCGCCAGCAGCTTGACGGCAGGTTCCACTGAAGCTTTCTTT. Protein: CASSLTAGSTEAFF. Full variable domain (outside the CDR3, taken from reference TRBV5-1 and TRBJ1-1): KAGVTQTPRYLIKTRGQQVTLSCSPISGHRSVSWYQQTPGQGLQFLFEYFSETQRNKGNFPGRFSGRQFSNSRSEMNVSTLELGDSALYLCASSLTAGSTEAFFGQGTRLTVV.

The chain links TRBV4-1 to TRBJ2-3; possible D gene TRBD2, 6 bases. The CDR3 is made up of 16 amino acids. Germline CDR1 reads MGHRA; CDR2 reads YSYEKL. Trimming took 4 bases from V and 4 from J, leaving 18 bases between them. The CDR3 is CASSLTGTPGSDTQYF. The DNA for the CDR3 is TGCGCCAGCAGCCTAACCGGGACTCCGGGATCAGATACGCAGTATTTT.

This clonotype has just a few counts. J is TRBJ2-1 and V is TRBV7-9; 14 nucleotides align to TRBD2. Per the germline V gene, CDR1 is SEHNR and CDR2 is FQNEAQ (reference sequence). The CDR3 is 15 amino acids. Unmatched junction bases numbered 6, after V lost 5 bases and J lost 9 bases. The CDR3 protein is CASSVGLAGDPEQFF. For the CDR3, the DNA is TGTGCCAGCAGCGTGGGACTAGCGGGAGATCCTGAGCAGTTCTTC.

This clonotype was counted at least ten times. The CDR3 bases are TGTGCCAGCAGCCAAGCGGATGACAGGGGCACTGAAGCTTTCTTT. This sequence encodes CASSQADDRGTEAFF. This chain joins TRBV4-2 and TRBJ1-1; 8 bases line up with TRBD1. The CDR3 is 15 residues long. With 1 base clipped from V and 4 bases from J, the junction kept 5 bases outside the gene matches. Germline-derived CDR1 and CDR2 are LGHNA and YNFKEQ.

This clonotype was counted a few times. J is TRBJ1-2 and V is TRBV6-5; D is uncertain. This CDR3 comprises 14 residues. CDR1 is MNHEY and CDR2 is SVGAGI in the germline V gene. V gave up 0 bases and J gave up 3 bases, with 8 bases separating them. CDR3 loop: CASSYSSRHYGYTF. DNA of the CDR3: TGTGCCAGCAGTTACTCGTCCCGGCACTATGGCTACACCTTC.

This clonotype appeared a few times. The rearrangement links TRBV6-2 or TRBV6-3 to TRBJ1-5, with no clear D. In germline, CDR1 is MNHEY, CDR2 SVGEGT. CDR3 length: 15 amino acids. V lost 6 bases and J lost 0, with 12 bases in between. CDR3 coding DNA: TGTGCCAGCAGGAGGAACAGCCATAGCAATCAGCCCCAGCATTTT. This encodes CASRRNSHSNQPQHF.

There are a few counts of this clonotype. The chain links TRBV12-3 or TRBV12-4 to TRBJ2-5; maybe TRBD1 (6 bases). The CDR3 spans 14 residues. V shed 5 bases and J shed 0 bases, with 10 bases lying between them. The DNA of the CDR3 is TGTGCCAGCAGTCTCCGACAGGACCAAGAGACCCAGTACTTC. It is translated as CASSLRQDQETQYF.

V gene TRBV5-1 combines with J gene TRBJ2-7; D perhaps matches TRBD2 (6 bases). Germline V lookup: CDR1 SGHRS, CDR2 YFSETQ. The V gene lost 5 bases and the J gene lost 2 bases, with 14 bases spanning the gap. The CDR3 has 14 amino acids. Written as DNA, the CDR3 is TGCGCCAGCAGGGTTCGGACGGGGGCCTACGAGCAGTACTTC. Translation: CASRVRTGAYEQYF.

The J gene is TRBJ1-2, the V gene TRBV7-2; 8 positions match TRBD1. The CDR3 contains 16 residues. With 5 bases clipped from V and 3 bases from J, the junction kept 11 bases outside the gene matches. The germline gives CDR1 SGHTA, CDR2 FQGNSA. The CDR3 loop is CASSPHGDRRHYGYTF. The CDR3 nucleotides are TGTGCCAGCAGCCCGCACGGGGACAGGCGTCACTATGGCTACACCTTC.

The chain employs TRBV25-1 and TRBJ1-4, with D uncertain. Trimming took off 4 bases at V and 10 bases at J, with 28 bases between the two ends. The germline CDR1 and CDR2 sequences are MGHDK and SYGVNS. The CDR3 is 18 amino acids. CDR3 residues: CASSAPKEGNLRSGKLFF. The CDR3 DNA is TGTGCCAGCAGTGCGCCGAAGGAGGGAAACCTTCGATCAGGAAAACTGTTTTTT.

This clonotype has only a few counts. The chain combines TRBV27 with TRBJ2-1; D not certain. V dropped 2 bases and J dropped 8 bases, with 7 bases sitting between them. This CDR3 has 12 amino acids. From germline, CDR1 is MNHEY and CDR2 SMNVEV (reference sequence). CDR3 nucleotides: TGTGCCAGCAGTTTAACTCGATATGAGCAGTTCTTC. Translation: CASSLTRYEQFF.

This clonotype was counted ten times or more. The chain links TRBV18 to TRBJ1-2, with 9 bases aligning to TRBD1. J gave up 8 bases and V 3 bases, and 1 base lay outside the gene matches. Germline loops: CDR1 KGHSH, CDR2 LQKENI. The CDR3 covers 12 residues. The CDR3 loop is CASSPGQGGYTF. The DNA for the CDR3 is TGTGCCAGCTCACCCGGACAGGGGGGCTACACCTTC. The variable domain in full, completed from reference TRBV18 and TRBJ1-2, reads NAGVMQNPRHLVRRRGQEARLRCSPMKGHSHVYWYRQLPEEGLKFMVYLQKENIIDESGMPKERFSAEFPKEGPSILRIQQVVRGDSAAYFCASSPGQGGYTFGSGTRLTVV.

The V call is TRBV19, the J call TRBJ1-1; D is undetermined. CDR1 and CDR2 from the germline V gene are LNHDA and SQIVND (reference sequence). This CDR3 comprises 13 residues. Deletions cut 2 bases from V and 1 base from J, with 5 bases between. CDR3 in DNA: TGTGCCAGTAGTATAAGTCCGAACACTGAAGCTTTCTTT. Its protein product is CASSISPNTEAFF.

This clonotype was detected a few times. Here the CDR3 reads CASSLVAGLSGADTQYF. CDR3 bases: TGTGCCAGCAGCTTAGTAGCGGGCTTAAGCGGAGCAGATACGCAGTATTTT. This chain joins TRBV7-9 and TRBJ2-3; 7 bases line up with TRBD2. This CDR3 contains 17 residues. CDR1 and CDR2 from the germline V gene are SEHNR and FQNEAQ (reference sequence). Trimming removed 1 base from V and 4 bases from J; junction bases left unmatched: 11.

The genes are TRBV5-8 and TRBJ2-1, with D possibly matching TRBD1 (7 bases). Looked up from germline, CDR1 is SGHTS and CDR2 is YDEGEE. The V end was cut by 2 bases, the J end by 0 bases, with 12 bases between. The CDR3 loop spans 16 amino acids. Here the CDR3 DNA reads TGTGCCAGCAGCTTCTTTCAGGGGGGCTCCTACAATGAGCAGTTCTTC. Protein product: CASSFFQGGSYNEQFF. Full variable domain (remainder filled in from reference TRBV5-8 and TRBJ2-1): EAGVTQSPTHLIKTRGQQATLRCSPISGHTSVYWYQQALGLGLQFLLWYDEGEERNRGNFPPRFSGRQFPNYSSELNVNALELEDSALYLCASSFFQGGSYNEQFFGPGTRLTVL.